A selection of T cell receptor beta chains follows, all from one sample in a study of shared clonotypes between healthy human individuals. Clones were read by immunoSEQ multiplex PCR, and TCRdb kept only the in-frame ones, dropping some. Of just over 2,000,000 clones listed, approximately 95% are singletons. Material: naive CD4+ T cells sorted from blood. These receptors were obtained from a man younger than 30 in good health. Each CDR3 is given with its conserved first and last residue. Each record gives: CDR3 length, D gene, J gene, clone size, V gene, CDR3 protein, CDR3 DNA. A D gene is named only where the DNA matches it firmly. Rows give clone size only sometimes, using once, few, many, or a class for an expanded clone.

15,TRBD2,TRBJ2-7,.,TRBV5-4,CASSPSGGRTYEQYF,TGTGCCAGCAGCCCCAGCGGGGGTCGAACCTACGAGCAGTACTTC
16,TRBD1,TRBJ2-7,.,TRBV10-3,CAISRDRDMRSYEQYF,TGTGCCATCAGCCGGGACAGGGACATGAGGTCCTACGAGCAGTACTTC
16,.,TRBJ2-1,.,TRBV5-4,CASSLAGGSTYNEQFF,TGTGCCAGCAGCTTGGCCGGGGGCTCTACCTACAATGAGCAGTTCTTC
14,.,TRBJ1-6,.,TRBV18,CASSPGSYNSPLHF,TGTGCCAGCTCACCGGGGTCCTATAATTCACCCCTCCACTTT
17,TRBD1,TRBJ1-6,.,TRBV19,CASRPTRGLPDNSPLHF,TGTGCCAGTAGGCCGACGAGGGGGCTTCCCGATAATTCACCCCTCCACTTT
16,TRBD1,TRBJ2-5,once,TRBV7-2,CASSSVPGTGKETQYF,TGTGCCAGCAGCTCAGTCCCCGGGACAGGGAAAGAGACCCAGTACTTC
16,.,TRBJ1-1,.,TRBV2,CASSEEGPAGGAEAFF,TGTGCCAGCAGTGAAGAGGGCCCGGCCGGGGGTGCTGAAGCTTTCTTT
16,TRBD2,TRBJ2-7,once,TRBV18,CASSPQRGLAVGEQYF,TGTGCCAGCTCACCACAGAGGGGACTAGCGGTGGGGGAGCAGTACTTC
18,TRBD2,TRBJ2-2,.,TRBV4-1,CASSHPHSRLAGAGELFF,TGCGCCAGCAGCCATCCTCATTCAAGGCTAGCGGGAGCCGGGGAGCTGTTTTTT
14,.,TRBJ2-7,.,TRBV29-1,CSVEESGFSYEQYF,TGCAGCGTTGAAGAATCAGGGTTCTCCTACGAGCAGTACTTC
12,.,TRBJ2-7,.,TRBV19,CASSITATEQYF,TGTGCCAGTAGTATAACAGCCACCGAGCAGTACTTC
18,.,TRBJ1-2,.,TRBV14,CASSPSGTRPHPHYGYTF,TGTGCCAGCAGCCCTTCCGGGACGCGGCCGCATCCCCACTATGGCTACACCTTC
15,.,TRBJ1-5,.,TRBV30,CAWSAHAGGGQPQHF,TGTGCCTGGAGTGCGCACGCCGGGGGCGGACAGCCCCAGCATTTT
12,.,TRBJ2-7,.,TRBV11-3,CASSFLDYEQYF,TGTGCCAGCAGCTTTCTAGACTACGAGCAGTACTTC
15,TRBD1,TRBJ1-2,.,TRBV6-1,CASSEASGTGNGYTF,TGTGCCAGCAGTGAAGCGTCGGGGACAGGGAACGGCTACACCTTC
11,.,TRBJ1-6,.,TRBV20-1,CSARAGSGLHF,TGCAGTGCTAGGGCCGGCTCGGGCCTCCACTTT
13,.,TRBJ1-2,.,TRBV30,CAWTALGGYGYTF,TGTGCCTGGACAGCACTTGGGGGCTATGGCTACACCTTC
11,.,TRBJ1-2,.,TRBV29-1,CSAGGLDGYTF,TGCAGCGCCGGGGGTTTAGATGGCTACACCTTC
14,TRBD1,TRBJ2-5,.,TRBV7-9,CASSSQGFQETQYF,TGTGCCAGCAGCTCACAGGGGTTCCAAGAGACCCAGTACTTC
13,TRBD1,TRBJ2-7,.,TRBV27,CASSFGTGNEQYF,TGTGCCAGCAGTTTCGGGACAGGGAACGAGCAGTACTTC